This TCR beta chain was retrieved from a study of T-cell memory formation after mild COVID-19. Study outcomes and limitations: For contracting clones, CD4+ ones sat mainly in CM and EM, CD8+ in EMRA. Pre-infection memory showed some responding clones, and this suggested that cross-reactive memory joined.

As concerns this clonotype: Its antigen remains unknown.

J gave up 5 bases and V 5 bases, and 10 bases lay outside the gene matches. The germline V gene has CDR1 DFQATT and CDR2 SNEGSKA (reference sequence). The CDR3 spans 14 residues. TCRdb reanalysed the 5' RACE reads using MiXCR and keeps one entry per CDR3 protein. The sample includes 100,000 to 140,000 distinct CDR3 sequences, 13% to 15% of them seen just once. The material sequenced was PBMCs or a T cell subset sorted from them (not recorded which). J is TRBJ2-3 and V is TRBV20-1, with TRBD2 identical over 7 bases. The receptor was isolated from a man in his late teens or twenties who had mild COVID-19 (a few samples of this study predate the infection). Cell type and time point are not known. Written as DNA, the CDR3 is TGCAGTGCTCCCGCCGGGGCGGGGGTAGATACGCAGTATTTT. It specifies CSAPAGAGVDTQYF.